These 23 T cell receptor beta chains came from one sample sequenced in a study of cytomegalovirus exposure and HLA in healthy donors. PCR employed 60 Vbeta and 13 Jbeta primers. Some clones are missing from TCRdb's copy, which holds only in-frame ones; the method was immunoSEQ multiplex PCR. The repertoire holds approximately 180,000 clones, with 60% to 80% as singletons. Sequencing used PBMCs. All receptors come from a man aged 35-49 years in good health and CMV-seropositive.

The CDR3 reads CASSADRGGTEAFF. The CDR3 DNA follows: TGTGCCAGCAGCGCGGACAGGGGGGGCACTGAAGCTTTCTTT. V usage is TRBV9 and J usage is TRBJ1-1, with 10 bases identical to TRBD1. V shed 3 bases, J shed 4 bases, and the junction held 3 bases outside the gene matches. CDR1 and CDR2 from the germline V gene are SGDLS and YYNGEE. CDR3 length equals 14 residues.

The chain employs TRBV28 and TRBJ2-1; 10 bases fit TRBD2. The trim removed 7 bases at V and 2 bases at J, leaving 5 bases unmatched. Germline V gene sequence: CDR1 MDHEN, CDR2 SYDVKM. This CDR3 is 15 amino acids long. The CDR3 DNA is TGTGCCAGCACCTTAAGCGGGGGGGCCTACAATGAGCAGTTCTTC. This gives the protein CASTLSGGAYNEQFF.

The CDR3 bases are TGTGCCAGTAGTGGGGGCTCGAGATACAATGAGCAGTTCTTC. It yields the protein CASSGGSRYNEQFF. The genes are TRBV19 and TRBJ2-1, with D possibly TRBD1 on 6 matching bases. Trimming took 5 bases from V and 4 from J, leaving 12 bases between them. CDR1 and CDR2 from the germline V gene are LNHDA and SQIVND (reference sequence). This CDR3 region has 14 residues.

Written as DNA, the CDR3 is TGTGCCAGCAGCTTGGGTCCACTAACCTACGAGCAGTACTTC. Amino acid sequence: CASSLGPLTYEQYF. The chain couples TRBV5-5 to TRBJ2-7, with no clear D. Germline V gene lookup returns CDR1 SGHKS and CDR2 YYEKEE (reference sequence). Between the trimmed V and J ends, which lost 0 bases and 2 bases, there was a span of 9 bases. The CDR3 spans 14 residues.

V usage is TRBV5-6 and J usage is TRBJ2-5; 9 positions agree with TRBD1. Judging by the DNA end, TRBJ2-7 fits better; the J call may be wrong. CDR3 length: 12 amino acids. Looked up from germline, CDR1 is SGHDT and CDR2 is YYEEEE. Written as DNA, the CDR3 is TGTGCCAGCAGCTGGACAGGGGTCGAGCAGTACTTC. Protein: CASSWTGVEQYF.

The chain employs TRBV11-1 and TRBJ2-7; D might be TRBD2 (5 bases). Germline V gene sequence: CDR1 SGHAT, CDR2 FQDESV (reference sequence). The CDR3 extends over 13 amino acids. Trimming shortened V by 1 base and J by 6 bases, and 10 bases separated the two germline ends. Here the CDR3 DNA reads TGTGCCAGCAGCTTAGGTCTAGCAGCCGAGCAGTACTTC. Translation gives CASSLGLAAEQYF.

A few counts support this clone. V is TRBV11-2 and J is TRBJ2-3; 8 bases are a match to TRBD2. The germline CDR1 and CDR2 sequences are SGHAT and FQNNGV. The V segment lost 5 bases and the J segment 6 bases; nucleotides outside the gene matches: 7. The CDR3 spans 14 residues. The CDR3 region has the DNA TGTGCCAGCAGCGGAAGGACTAGCTCCGATACGCAGTATTTT. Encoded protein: CASSGRTSSDTQYF.

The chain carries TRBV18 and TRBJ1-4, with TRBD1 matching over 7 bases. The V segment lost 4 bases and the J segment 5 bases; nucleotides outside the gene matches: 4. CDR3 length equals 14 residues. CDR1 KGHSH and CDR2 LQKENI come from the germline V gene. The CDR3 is CASSRQGLNEKLFF. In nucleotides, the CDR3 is TGTGCCAGCTCACGACAGGGCCTCAATGAAAAACTGTTTTTT.

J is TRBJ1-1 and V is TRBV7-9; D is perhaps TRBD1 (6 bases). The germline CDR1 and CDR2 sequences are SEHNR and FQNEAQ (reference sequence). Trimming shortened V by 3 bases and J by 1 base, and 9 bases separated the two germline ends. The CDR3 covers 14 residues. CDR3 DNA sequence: TGTGCCAGCAGCTTGCACAGGGAGAACACTGAAGCTTTCTTT. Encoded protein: CASSLHRENTEAFF.

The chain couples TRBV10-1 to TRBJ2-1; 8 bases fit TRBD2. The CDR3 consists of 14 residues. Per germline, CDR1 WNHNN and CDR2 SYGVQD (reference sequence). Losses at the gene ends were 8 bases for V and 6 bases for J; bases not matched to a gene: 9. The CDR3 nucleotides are TGCGCCAGCGGAAGCGGGGGTACTGTCAATGAGCAGTTCTTC. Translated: CASGSGGTVNEQFF.

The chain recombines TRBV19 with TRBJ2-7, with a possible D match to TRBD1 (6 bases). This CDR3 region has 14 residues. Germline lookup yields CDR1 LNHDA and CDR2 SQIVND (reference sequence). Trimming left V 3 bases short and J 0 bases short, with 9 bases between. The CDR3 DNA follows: TGTGCCAGTAGTATGAGGGACAACTCCTACGAGCAGTACTTC. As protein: CASSMRDNSYEQYF.

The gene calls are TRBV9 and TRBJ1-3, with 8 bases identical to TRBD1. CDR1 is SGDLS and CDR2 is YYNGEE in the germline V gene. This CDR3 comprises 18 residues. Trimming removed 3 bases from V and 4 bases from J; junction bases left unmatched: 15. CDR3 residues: CASSDHLTGVAYGNTIYF. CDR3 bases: TGTGCCAGCAGCGATCATCTGACAGGGGTGGCTTACGGAAACACCATATATTTT.

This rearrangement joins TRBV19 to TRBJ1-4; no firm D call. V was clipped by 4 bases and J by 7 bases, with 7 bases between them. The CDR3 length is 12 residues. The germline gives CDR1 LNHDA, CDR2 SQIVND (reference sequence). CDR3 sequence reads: CASSTRLEKLFF. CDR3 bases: TGTGCCAGTAGTACTCGTCTTGAAAAACTGTTTTTT.

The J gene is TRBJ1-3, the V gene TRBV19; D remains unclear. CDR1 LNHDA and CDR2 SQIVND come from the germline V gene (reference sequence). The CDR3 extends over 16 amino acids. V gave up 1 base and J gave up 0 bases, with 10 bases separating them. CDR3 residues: CASSIAWAGSGNTIYF. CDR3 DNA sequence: TGTGCCAGTAGTATAGCATGGGCTGGCTCTGGAAACACCATATATTTT.

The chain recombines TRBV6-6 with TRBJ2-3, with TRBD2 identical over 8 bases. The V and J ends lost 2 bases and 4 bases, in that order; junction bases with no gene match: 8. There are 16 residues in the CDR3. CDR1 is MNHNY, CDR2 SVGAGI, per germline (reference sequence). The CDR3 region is CASSYVVAGSADTQYF. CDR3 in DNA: TGTGCCAGCAGTTACGTGGTAGCGGGATCGGCAGATACGCAGTATTTT.

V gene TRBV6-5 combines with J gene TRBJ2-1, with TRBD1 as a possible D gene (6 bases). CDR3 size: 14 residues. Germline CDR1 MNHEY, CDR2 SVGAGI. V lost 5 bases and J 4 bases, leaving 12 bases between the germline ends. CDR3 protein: CASSRQDKYNEQFF. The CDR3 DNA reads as TGTGCCAGCAGTCGACAGGACAAATACAATGAGCAGTTCTTC.

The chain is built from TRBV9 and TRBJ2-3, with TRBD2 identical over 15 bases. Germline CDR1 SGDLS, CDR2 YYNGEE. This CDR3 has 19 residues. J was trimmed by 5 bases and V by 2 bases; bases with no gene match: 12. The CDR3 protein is CASSVGQPGLAGGGDTQYF. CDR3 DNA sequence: TGTGCCAGCAGCGTTGGGCAGCCGGGACTAGCGGGAGGCGGAGATACGCAGTATTTT. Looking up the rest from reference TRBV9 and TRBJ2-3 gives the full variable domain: DSGVTQTPKHLITATGQRVTLRCSPRSGDLSVYWYQQSLDQGLQFLIQYYNGEERAKGNILERFSAQQFPDLHSELNLSSLELGDSALYFCASSVGQPGLAGGGDTQYFGPGTRLTVL.

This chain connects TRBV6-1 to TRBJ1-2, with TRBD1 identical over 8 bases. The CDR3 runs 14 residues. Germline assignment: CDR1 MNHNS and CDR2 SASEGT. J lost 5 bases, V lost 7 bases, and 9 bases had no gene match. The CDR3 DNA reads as TGTGCCAGCACCCGGACAGGGAGGGGTTATGGCTACACCTTC. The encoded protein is CASTRTGRGYGYTF.

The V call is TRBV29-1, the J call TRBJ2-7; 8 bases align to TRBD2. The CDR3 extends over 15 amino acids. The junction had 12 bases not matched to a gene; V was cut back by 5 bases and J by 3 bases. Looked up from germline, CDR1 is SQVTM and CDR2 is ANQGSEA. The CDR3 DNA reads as TGCAGCGTTCAGATTTCAGCGGGAGTAGGCTACGAGCAGTACTTC. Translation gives CSVQISAGVGYEQYF.

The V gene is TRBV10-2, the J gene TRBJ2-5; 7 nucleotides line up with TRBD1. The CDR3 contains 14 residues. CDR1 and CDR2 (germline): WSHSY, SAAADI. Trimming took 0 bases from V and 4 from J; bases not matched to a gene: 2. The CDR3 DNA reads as TGCGCCAGCAGTGAGTCGAAGGGGGCAGAGACCCAGTACTTC. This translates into CASSESKGAETQYF.

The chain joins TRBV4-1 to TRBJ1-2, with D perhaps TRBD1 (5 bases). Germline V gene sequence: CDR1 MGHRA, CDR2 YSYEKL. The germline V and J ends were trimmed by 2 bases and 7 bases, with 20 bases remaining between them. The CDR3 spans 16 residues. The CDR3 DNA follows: TGCGCCAGCAGCCAACCGGGGACGGAGGCCGGGGGTGGCTACACCTTC. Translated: CASSQPGTEAGGGYTF.

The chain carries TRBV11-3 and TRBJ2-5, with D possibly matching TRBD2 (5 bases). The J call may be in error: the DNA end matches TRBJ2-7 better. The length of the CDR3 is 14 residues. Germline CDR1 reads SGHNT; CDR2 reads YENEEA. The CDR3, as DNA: TGTGCCAGCAGCTCCTCAGGAGGAGGTTACGAGCAGTACTTC. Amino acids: CASSSSGGGYEQYF.

CDR3 in amino acids: CASSGQGNTIYF. In nucleotides, the CDR3 is TGTGCCAGCAGCGGACAGGGAAACACCATATATTTT. The chain couples TRBV7-9 to TRBJ1-3; D may be TRBD1 (6 bases). Germline assignment: CDR1 SEHNR and CDR2 FQNEAQ (reference sequence). V shed 5 bases and J shed 4 bases, with 6 bases lying between them. The CDR3 contains 12 residues.